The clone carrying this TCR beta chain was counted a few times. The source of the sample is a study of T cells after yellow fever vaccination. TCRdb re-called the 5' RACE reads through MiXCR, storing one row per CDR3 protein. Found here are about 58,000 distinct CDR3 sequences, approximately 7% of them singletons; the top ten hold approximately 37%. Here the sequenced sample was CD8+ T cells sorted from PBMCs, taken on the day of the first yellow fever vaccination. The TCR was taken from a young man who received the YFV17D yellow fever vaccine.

The CDR3 nucleotides are TGTGCCAGTAGTCGATTCACAGGGGCAGATACGCAGTATTTT. As protein: CASSRFTGADTQYF. This chain connects TRBV19 to TRBJ2-3; the match to TRBD1 covers 7 bases. Germline V gene lookup returns CDR1 LNHDA and CDR2 SQIVND (reference sequence). Trimming at V came to 5 bases and at J to 4 bases, leaving 6 bases not matched to a gene. The CDR3 spans 14 residues.